A selection of T cell receptor beta chains follows, all from one sample in a study of blood T cell repertoires in COVID-19. The method was immunoSEQ multiplex PCR; TCRdb's version includes in-frame clones alone and lacks a portion of them. The sample includes 130,000 to 150,000 clones, about 86% of them seen just once. The source material was peripheral blood. These receptors came from a woman aged 40 to 55 with acute or convalescent COVID-19. Each CDR3 is given with its conserved first and last residue. The order of the fields is D gene, CDR3 length, V gene, clone size, J gene, CDR3 protein, CDR3 DNA. D genes are given only for firm matches. Rows may omit the clone size; those that give it use once, few, many or a size class.

>NA|15|TRBV6-5|NA|TRBJ2-5
CASSFPGVGEETQYF
TGTGCCAGCAGTTTTCCAGGGGTGGGTGAGGAGACCCAGTACTTC
>NA|16|TRBV14|NA|TRBJ2-1
CASSQDRLSSYNEQFF
TGTGCCAGCAGCCAAGACAGGTTGAGCTCCTACAATGAGCAGTTCTTC
>NA|15|TRBV5-1|NA|TRBJ2-1
CASSPTGSSYNEQFF
TGCGCCAGCAGCCCCACAGGGAGCTCCTACAATGAGCAGTTCTTC
>NA|15|TRBV2|NA|TRBJ1-6
CASTPYGEGNSPLHF
TGTGCCAGCACGCCTTACGGGGAGGGTAATTCACCCCTCCACTTT
>TRBD2|15|TRBV5-1|NA|TRBJ2-1
CASSSLSGGYNEQFF
TGCGCCAGCAGCTCCTTGAGCGGGGGGTACAATGAGCAGTTCTTC
>NA|15|TRBV4-3|once|TRBJ2-1
CASSQAGGYYNEQFF
TGCGCCAGCAGCCAAGCTGGCGGGTATTACAATGAGCAGTTCTTC
>TRBD1|15|TRBV5-1|NA|TRBJ2-7
CASSLGRDSSYEQYF
TGCGCCAGCAGCTTGGGAAGGGACAGTTCCTACGAGCAGTACTTC
>NA|13|TRBV2|NA|TRBJ1-1
CASSKWGDTEAFF
TGTGCCAGCAGTAAATGGGGGGACACTGAAGCTTTCTTT
>NA|11|TRBV20-1|NA|TRBJ2-1
CSGLTSDEQFF
TGCAGTGGCCTAACTAGTGATGAGCAGTTCTTC
>TRBD1|13|TRBV29-1|NA|TRBJ1-2
CSVGTGMAGGYTF
TGCAGCGTGGGGACAGGGATGGCGGGAGGCTACACCTTC
>NA|13|TRBV12-3/TRBV12-4|NA|TRBJ1-4
CATLQGSNEKLFF
TGTGCCACCCTACAGGGATCTAATGAAAAACTGTTTTTT
>NA|13|TRBV2|NA|TRBJ2-1
CASSLDSYNEQFF
TGTGCCAGCAGCCTGGACAGCTACAATGAGCAGTTCTTC
>TRBD1|14|TRBV28|NA|TRBJ1-3
CASRLPGQGNTIYF
TGTGCCAGCAGACTACCGGGACAGGGAAACACCATATATTTT
>TRBD1|15|TRBV3-1/TRBV3-2|NA|TRBJ2-1
CASSQMGQKANEQFF
TGTGCCAGCAGCCAAATGGGACAGAAAGCCAATGAGCAGTTCTTC
>NA|19|TRBV19|few|TRBJ2-3
CASSIYPSGTPEDADTQYF
TGTGCCAGTAGTATATACCCCTCCGGGACTCCTGAGGACGCAGATACGCAGTATTTT
>NA|18|TRBV5-1|NA|TRBJ2-3
CASRGAAGPPQRTDTQYF
TGCGCCAGCAGGGGAGCGGCAGGCCCACCCCAACGCACAGATACGCAGTATTTT
>NA|16|TRBV12-2|NA|TRBJ1-2
CASRPHEGGSNYGYTF
TGTGCAAGTCGCCCACATGAGGGGGGGTCTAACTATGGCTACACCTTC
>TRBD1|14|TRBV10-3|NA|TRBJ1-2
CAISEGQGNYGYTF
TGTGCCATCAGTGAAGGACAGGGGAACTATGGCTACACCTTC
>NA|14|TRBV28|NA|TRBJ1-6
CASSLTVSNSPLHF
TGTGCCAGCAGTTTAACAGTCTCTAATTCACCCCTCCACTTT
>NA|14|TRBV11-1|NA|TRBJ1-3
CASSYRSSGNTIYF
TGTGCCAGCAGTTACAGGAGCTCTGGAAACACCATATATTTT